These 19 T cell receptor beta chains originate from one sample sequenced in a study of control samples from healthy donors and cancer patients. Clones were sequenced by immunoSEQ multiplex PCR, and TCRdb holds only the in-frame ones, with some missing. The sample carries 100,000 or so clones, 86% recorded once. Sequencing used blood. These receptors were obtained from a woman between 45 and 60 years old in good health.

This chain links TRBV6-2 or TRBV6-3 with TRBJ1-2, with TRBD1 as a possible D gene (5 bases). This CDR3 is built from 12 residues. The ends were cut back, 5 bases at V and 10 bases at J, with 14 bases in the middle. Looked up from germline, CDR1 is MNHEY and CDR2 is SVGEGT. The CDR3 nucleotides read TGTGCCAGCAGTCAGACTAGACAGATCTACACCTTC. It yields the protein CASSQTRQIYTF.

This clone was counted once. The V gene is TRBV5-1, the J gene TRBJ2-3; the match to TRBD1 covers 7 bases. This CDR3 region has 15 residues. Trimming removed 4 bases from V and 4 bases from J; junction bases left unmatched: 9. Germline CDR1 reads SGHRS; CDR2 reads YFSETQ. As DNA, the CDR3 is TGCGCCAGCAGCGGTGACAGGGTAGGGGCAGATACGCAGTATTTT. It is translated as CASSGDRVGADTQYF. The variable domain in full, completed from reference TRBV5-1 and TRBJ2-3, reads KAGVTQTPRYLIKTRGQQVTLSCSPISGHRSVSWYQQTPGQGLQFLFEYFSETQRNKGNFPGRFSGRQFSNSRSEMNVSTLELGDSALYLCASSGDRVGADTQYFGPGTRLTVL.

The V call is TRBV5-1, the J call TRBJ2-3; D perhaps matches TRBD2 (7 bases). The CDR3 has 13 residues. From germline, CDR1 is SGHRS and CDR2 YFSETQ. Trimming shortened V by 8 bases and J by 6 bases, and 16 bases separated the two germline ends. DNA for the CDR3: TGCGCCAGTCGTACGGGGGGCGATGATACGCAGTATTTT. This gives the protein CASRTGGDDTQYF.

This chain links TRBV13 with TRBJ2-7; tentative D call: TRBD1 (6 bases). The CDR3 loop spans 13 amino acids. Germline CDR1 PRHDT, CDR2 FYEKMQ (reference sequence). Trimming removed 5 bases at V and 5 bases at J, with 13 bases between. The CDR3 DNA is TGTGCCAGCAGCCTACAGGGTTCCCACGAGCAGTACTTC. It is translated as CASSLQGSHEQYF.

This clone was seen a handful of times. This chain links TRBV7-9 with TRBJ1-5, with a weak D call TRBD1 (5 bases). The germline V gene has CDR1 SEHNR and CDR2 FQNEAQ (reference sequence). The V gene lost 1 base and the J gene lost 2 bases, with 9 bases spanning the gap. This CDR3 is built from 15 residues. The CDR3 sequence: CASSLVGVGNQPQHF. In nucleotides, the CDR3 is TGTGCCAGCAGCTTAGTAGGGGTTGGCAATCAGCCCCAGCATTTT.

The V and J genes are TRBV19 and TRBJ2-2, with 7 bases that match TRBD1. Germline loops: CDR1 LNHDA, CDR2 SQIVND (reference sequence). The CDR3 has 15 residues. V was clipped by 10 bases and J by 0 bases; unmatched bases: 8. CDR3 protein: CATMPGQANTGELFF. In nucleotides, the CDR3 is TGTGCCACCATGCCAGGACAGGCGAACACCGGGGAGCTGTTTTTT. Complete variable domain (other parts from reference TRBV19 and TRBJ2-2): DGGITQSPKYLFRKEGQNVTLSCEQNLNHDAMYWYRQDPGQGLRLIYYSQIVNDFQKGDIAEGYSVSREKKESFPLTVTSAQKNPTAFYLCATMPGQANTGELFFGEGSRLTVL.

The CDR3 loop reads CASSDRGNTEAFF. DNA for the CDR3: TGTGCCAGTAGCGACAGGGGGAACACTGAAGCTTTCTTT. The J gene is TRBJ1-1, the V gene TRBV19, with 8 bases lining up with TRBD1. Germline trimming cut 6 bases from V and 1 base from J; bases unmatched to any gene: 1. The CDR3 totals 13 residues. CDR1 is LNHDA, CDR2 SQIVND, per germline (reference sequence).

The chain has TRBV27 and TRBJ1-1, with 8 bases matching TRBD1. Germline loops: CDR1 MNHEY, CDR2 SMNVEV (reference sequence). The CDR3 consists of 19 residues. J lost 0 bases, V lost 7 bases, and 19 bases had no gene match. CDR3 in amino acids: CASTGTGHPNPIMNTEAFF. In DNA, the CDR3 is TGTGCCAGCACTGGGACAGGCCATCCCAATCCAATTATGAACACTGAAGCTTTCTTT.

The V gene is TRBV11-2, the J gene TRBJ1-4; TRBD1 matches at 8 bases. V was clipped by 1 base and J by 11 bases; unmatched bases: 3. This CDR3 is built from 13 residues. Germline V gene data show CDR1 as SGHAT and CDR2 as FQNNGV. CDR3 residues: CASSLGQGRKLFF. The CDR3 region has the DNA TGTGCCAGCAGCTTAGGACAGGGGCGGAAACTGTTTTTT.

V gene TRBV10-3 combines with J gene TRBJ1-2; D is ambiguous. V lost 2 bases and J 13 bases, leaving 20 bases between the germline ends. The germline CDR1 and CDR2 sequences are ENHRY and SYGVKD. The CDR3 spans 14 residues. The CDR3 nucleotides read TGTGCCATCAGTGAGCCCCCGACACGGAGGTACGGCACCTTC. It translates to CAISEPPTRRYGTF.

The genes are TRBV9 and TRBJ2-7; TRBD1 is a possible D gene (6 bases). Germline V gives CDR1 SGDLS, CDR2 YYNGEE. Between the trimmed V and J ends, which lost 0 bases and 9 bases, there was a span of 16 bases. The CDR3 is 14 amino acids. DNA for the CDR3: TGTGCCAGCAGCGTAGGCCCCTCAGGGGAAGCGCAGTACTTC. It yields the protein CASSVGPSGEAQYF.

The DNA of the CDR3 is TGTGCCAGCAGCTCAGGACGGGGGCGGGACGAGCAGTACTTC. Residues: CASSSGRGRDEQYF. This sequence joins TRBV7-8 and TRBJ2-7, with D possibly being TRBD1 or TRBD2 (6 bases each). Germline V gene sequence: CDR1 SGHVS, CDR2 FQNEAQ. The CDR3 runs to 14 residues. Trimming took off 4 bases at V and 5 bases at J, with 15 bases between the two ends.

This sequence joins TRBV28 and TRBJ2-2; TRBD2 agrees at 15 bases. The germline V gene has CDR1 MDHEN and CDR2 SYDVKM. The CDR3 runs to 17 residues. Trimming removed 2 bases from V and 9 bases from J; junction bases left unmatched: 7. In DNA, the CDR3 is TGTGCCAGCAGTTTAAGTCGGGGACTAGCGGGAGGTCGGGAGCTGTTTTTT. Protein sequence: CASSLSRGLAGGRELFF.

The chain couples TRBV7-9 to TRBJ2-5, with 14 bases aligning to TRBD2. V was clipped by 3 bases and J by 4 bases; unmatched bases: 10. This CDR3 is built from 18 residues. Per the germline V gene, CDR1 is SEHNR and CDR2 is FQNEAQ (reference sequence). CDR3 loop: CASSFPGLAGGSGETQYF. The CDR3 DNA is TGTGCCAGCAGCTTTCCAGGACTAGCGGGAGGATCAGGAGAGACCCAGTACTTC.

The rearrangement joins TRBV7-2 to TRBJ1-1; D remains unclear. This CDR3 is built from 15 residues. Trimming removed 3 bases at V and 0 bases at J, with 11 bases between. Germline lookup yields CDR1 SGHTA and CDR2 FQGNSA. The CDR3 reads CASSFPGGMNTEAFF. CDR3 sequence (DNA): TGTGCCAGCAGCTTTCCCGGAGGGATGAACACTGAAGCTTTCTTT.

The chain links TRBV28 to TRBJ2-1, with D perhaps assigned TRBD1 or TRBD2 (5 bases each). The CDR3 totals 16 residues. Looked up from germline, CDR1 is MDHEN and CDR2 is SYDVKM. Trimming stripped 6 bases from V and 9 bases from J, with 24 bases between. The CDR3 loop is CASSLYRLQRGSEQFF. The CDR3 region has the DNA TGTGCCAGCAGCCTCTACAGGCTCCAACGGGGAAGTGAGCAGTTCTTC.

The genes are TRBV7-2 and TRBJ1-2, with 7 bases lining up with TRBD1. Germline V lookup: CDR1 SGHTA, CDR2 FQGNSA. With 5 bases clipped from V and 4 bases from J, the junction kept 10 bases outside the gene matches. CDR3 length: 15 residues. The CDR3 DNA reads TGTGCCAGCAGCCTTAAAACAGGGGCCGTCTATGGCTACACCTTC. Translation: CASSLKTGAVYGYTF.

This chain connects TRBV5-1 to TRBJ1-2, with a possible D match to TRBD1 (5 bases). The germline V and J ends were trimmed by 4 bases and 4 bases, with 26 bases remaining between them. The CDR3 contains 18 residues. The germline gives CDR1 SGHRS, CDR2 YFSETQ. The CDR3 sequence is CASSGERGYPASFYGYTF. CDR3 coding DNA: TGCGCCAGCAGCGGGGAGAGGGGCTACCCAGCCTCTTTCTATGGCTACACCTTC. The full variable domain, in which reference TRBV5-1 and TRBJ1-2 provide the parts outside the CDR3, is KAGVTQTPRYLIKTRGQQVTLSCSPISGHRSVSWYQQTPGQGLQFLFEYFSETQRNKGNFPGRFSGRQFSNSRSEMNVSTLELGDSALYLCASSGERGYPASFYGYTFGSGTRLTVV.

The chain carries TRBV28 and TRBJ1-1; D call uncertain. Germline V gene data show CDR1 as MDHEN and CDR2 as SYDVKM. The CDR3 covers 13 residues. V lost 7 bases to trimming and J lost 6 bases, with 15 bases between them. The CDR3 region is CASNYPTRPEAFF. DNA of the CDR3: TGTGCCAGCAATTACCCGACAAGGCCTGAAGCTTTCTTT.